The next 14 T cell receptor beta chains were all read from a single sample in a study of control samples from healthy donors and cancer patients. TCRdb's copy holds only in-frame clones and misses some; the assay was immunoSEQ multiplex PCR. The repertoire holds about 140,000 clones, with 85% to 95% as singletons. Sequencing input: blood. These receptors were obtained from a man between 40 and 49 years old in good health.

The chain has TRBV2 and TRBJ2-3, with D possibly being TRBD1 (5 bases). The CDR3 runs 13 residues. Trimming removed 7 bases from V and 0 bases from J, with 8 bases in between. Germline lookup yields CDR1 SNHLY and CDR2 FYNNEI. The CDR3 region is CASMDTSTDTQYF. The CDR3 DNA reads TGTGCCAGCATGGACACTAGCACAGATACGCAGTATTTT.

The V call is TRBV4-1, the J call TRBJ1-4; D call uncertain. The germline V gene has CDR1 MGHRA and CDR2 YSYEKL. V was pared by 0 bases and J by 4 bases, with 9 bases between. The CDR3 is made up of 15 amino acids. The CDR3 is CASSQERGRNEKLFF. CDR3 in DNA: TGCGCCAGCAGCCAAGAACGCGGACGTAATGAAAAACTGTTTTTT.

V and J are TRBV28 and TRBJ1-6, with 8 bases lining up with TRBD1. The trim removed 2 bases at V and 7 bases at J, leaving 7 bases unmatched. The CDR3 consists of 16 residues. Germline loops: CDR1 MDHEN, CDR2 SYDVKM. CDR3: CASSLNQGAGNSPLHF. The CDR3 nucleotides are TGTGCCAGCAGTTTAAACCAGGGGGCAGGCAATTCACCCCTCCACTTT.

There are a few counts of this clone. The rearrangement uses TRBV6-5 and TRBJ1-1, with D unresolved. The germline V and J ends were trimmed by 5 bases and 7 bases, with 20 bases remaining between them. From germline, CDR1 is MNHEY and CDR2 SVGAGI. This CDR3 comprises 15 residues. CDR3: CASSRRDRSDFEAFF. In nucleotides, the CDR3 is TGTGCCAGCAGTAGACGAGATAGAAGTGATTTTGAAGCTTTCTTT.

The V gene is TRBV24-1, the J gene TRBJ2-2; TRBD1 or TRBD2 may be the D gene (5 bases each). The CDR3 consists of 12 residues. V was pared by 10 bases and J by 6 bases, with 11 bases between. CDR1 is KGHDR and CDR2 is SFDVKD in the germline V gene. The DNA of the CDR3 is TGTGCCACGAGGGGTAACGCCGGGGAGCTGTTTTTT. Translating gives CATRGNAGELFF.

The CDR3 DNA sequence: TGTGCCAGCAGTCCCCAGGGGTCGAACACTGAAGCTTTCTTT. This codes for CASSPQGSNTEAFF. The rearrangement links TRBV27 to TRBJ1-1; weak D call: TRBD1 (6 bases). Germline V gene sequence: CDR1 MNHEY, CDR2 SMNVEV (reference sequence). V shed 5 bases and J shed 1 base, with 11 bases lying between them. CDR3 length: 14 amino acids.

The chain links TRBV11-2 to TRBJ2-3; maybe TRBD1 (6 bases). CDR3 length: 13 residues. Per germline, CDR1 SGHAT and CDR2 FQNNGV. Trimming shortened V by 5 bases and J by 4 bases, and 10 bases separated the two germline ends. The CDR3 nucleotides read TGTGCCAGCAGCAGAACAGGGCCAGATACGCAGTATTTT. It yields the protein CASSRTGPDTQYF.

This clone was observed a single time. The chain carries TRBV12-5 and TRBJ2-1, with D possibly matching TRBD1 (6 bases). The CDR3 spans 15 residues. Trimming took off 5 bases at V and 4 bases at J, with 15 bases between the two ends. Germline V gene sequence: CDR1 LGHNT, CDR2 FRNRAP. The CDR3 DNA follows: TGTGCTAGTGGTCCCCAGGGGCTACAATACAATGAGCAGTTCTTC. Its protein is CASGPQGLQYNEQFF.

V and J are TRBV30 and TRBJ2-5; no definite D call. CDR1 is GTSNPN, CDR2 SVGIG, per germline (reference sequence). Trimming stripped 1 base from V and 5 bases from J, with 5 bases between. The CDR3 extends over 11 amino acids. The CDR3 sequence is CAWSEVETQYF. Written as DNA, the CDR3 is TGTGCCTGGAGTGAGGTGGAGACCCAGTACTTC.

The V gene is TRBV5-6, the J gene TRBJ1-2; the D is unclear. The CDR3 is 14 residues long. V dropped 0 bases and J dropped 4 bases, with 10 bases sitting between them. CDR1 is SGHDT, CDR2 YYEEEE, per germline. The DNA for the CDR3 is TGTGCCAGCAGCTTGGCCGGCGGCAGCTATGGCTACACCTTC. This sequence encodes CASSLAGGSYGYTF.

V gene TRBV28 combines with J gene TRBJ1-6; no reliable D call. The CDR3 is 14 residues long. V shed 7 bases and J shed 7 bases, with 14 bases lying between them. Germline V gives CDR1 MDHEN, CDR2 SYDVKM. CDR3 coding DNA: TGTGCCAGCATCACTCCCGCCGGCAATTCACCCCTCCACTTT. Translated, it gives CASITPAGNSPLHF.

This CDR3 reads CASSLDRAGGNEQFF. CDR3 in DNA: TGTGCCAGCAGCTTGGACAGGGCTGGGGGCAATGAGCAGTTCTTC. The V gene is TRBV5-6, the J gene TRBJ2-1; tentative D call: TRBD1 (6 bases). V dropped 0 bases and J dropped 6 bases, with 13 bases sitting between them. The CDR3 is made up of 15 amino acids. Germline CDR1 reads SGHDT; CDR2 reads YYEEEE.

The DNA of the CDR3 is TGCGCCAGCAGCCAGGGGCAGGGGAATCAGCCCCAGCATTTT. Its translation is CASSQGQGNQPQHF. The rearrangement links TRBV4-3 to TRBJ1-5; maybe TRBD1 (6 bases). Germline CDR1 reads LGHNA; CDR2 reads YSLEER. This CDR3 has 14 amino acids. Trimming took 3 bases from V and 4 from J, leaving 10 bases between them.

In this sample, this clone turned up once. The chain is built from TRBV6-1 and TRBJ2-3; 7 bases line up with TRBD2. This CDR3 comprises 16 residues. After removal of 2 bases from V and 4 bases from J, the junction contained 9 bases not matched to a gene. From germline, CDR1 is MNHNS and CDR2 SASEGT. CDR3 sequence reads: CASSEIAGLPADTQYF. The CDR3, as DNA: TGTGCCAGCAGTGAAATAGCGGGCCTGCCCGCAGATACGCAGTATTTT.